Presented here are 31 T cell receptor beta chains from one specimen sequenced in a study of T cells in Graves' hyperthyroidism and ophthalmopathy (dated by TCRdb to between 2019 and 2020). Library preparation employed multiplex PCR. TCRdb shows the sequencer as Illumina HiSeq 2000. The TCR beta CDR3 regions were amplified from the RNA transcripts. The first round of RT-PCR for the TCR CDR3 was performed with the HTBI primer set and the Qiagen OneStep RT-PCR kit. The raw public data were reprocessed by TCRdb itself: fastp quality trimming at Q25, MiXCR clonotype calling, in-frame beta chains only. All rows with the same CDR3 protein become a single entry with the most common DNA and genes. In all, the sample holds over 350,000 distinct CDR3 sequences, and around 15% of those were seen once. Jointly, the top ten make up around 14% of the sample. The sequenced sample was blood. The receptors were gathered from a man aged 18-30 years with Graves' ophthalmopathy.

This clonotype was found many times. The rearrangement uses TRBV14 and TRBJ1-5; no clear D. V was cut by 6 bases and J by 5 bases, with 11 bases left in between. Germline V gene sequence: CDR1 SGHDN, CDR2 FVKESK. This CDR3 contains 13 residues. CDR3 residues: CASSLSLDQPQHF. CDR3 sequence (DNA): TGTGCCAGCAGTCTATCCTTAGATCAGCCCCAGCATTTT. The whole variable domain, remainder taken from reference TRBV14 and TRBJ1-5, is EAGVTQFPSHSVIEKGQTVTLRCDPISGHDNLYWYRRVMGKEIKFLLHFVKESKQDESGMPNNRFLAERTGGTYSTLKVQPAELEDSGVYFCASSLSLDQPQHFGDGTRLSIL.

This clonotype was found many times. The genes are TRBV18 and TRBJ2-1, with 10 nucleotides matching TRBD1. Unmatched junction bases numbered 8, after V lost 6 bases and J lost 0 bases. In germline, CDR1 is KGHSH, CDR2 LQKENI. CDR3 length: 17 residues. This CDR3 is CASSPRDRGSSYNEQFF. Written as DNA, the CDR3 is TGTGCCAGCTCGCCCAGGGACAGGGGCAGCTCCTACAATGAGCAGTTCTTC.

The V gene is TRBV7-2, the J gene TRBJ2-3, with 11 bases identical to TRBD1. There are 17 residues in the CDR3. With 3 bases clipped from V and 6 bases from J, the junction kept 11 bases outside the gene matches. Germline lookup yields CDR1 SGHTA and CDR2 FQGNSA. In nucleotides, the CDR3 is TGTGCCAGCAGCTTCGAAGGACAGGGGGCAAATTGGGATACGCAGTATTTT. Amino acid sequence: CASSFEGQGANWDTQYF. Full variable domain (missing parts from reference TRBV7-2 and TRBJ2-3): GAGVSQSPSNKVTEKGKDVELRCDPISGHTALYWYRQSLGQGLEFLIYFQGNSAPDKSGLPSDRFSAERTGGSVSTLTIQRTQQEDSAVYLCASSFEGQGANWDTQYFGPGTRLTVL.

V and J are TRBV30 and TRBJ2-7, with D unclear. Germline-derived CDR1 and CDR2 are GTSNPN and SVGIG (reference sequence). The CDR3 has 14 amino acids. V lost 4 bases and J lost 2, with 15 bases in between. The CDR3 sequence is CAWNQRRSAYEQYF. The CDR3 DNA reads TGTGCCTGGAATCAAAGGCGCAGCGCCTACGAGCAGTACTTC.

The J gene is TRBJ2-2, the V gene TRBV20-1; D is unclear. Germline-derived CDR1 and CDR2 are DFQATT and SNEGSKA (reference sequence). CDR3 length: 13 amino acids. Trimming pared 0 bases from V and 6 bases from J, leaving 8 bases between. CDR3 nucleotide sequence: TGCAGTGCTAGAGATTTTGACTCCGGGGAGCTGTTTTTT. Its protein is CSARDFDSGELFF.

V and J are TRBV14 and TRBJ1-1, with a weak D call TRBD1 (6 bases). This CDR3 comprises 14 residues. V was trimmed by 4 bases and J by 5 bases, leaving 14 bases between them. CDR1 and CDR2 (germline): SGHDN, FVKESK. The CDR3 protein is CASSPLGGPTEAFF. The DNA for the CDR3 is TGTGCCAGCAGCCCCCTCGGGGGCCCAACTGAAGCTTTCTTT.

This clonotype was found many times. The chain uses TRBV27 and TRBJ2-3, with 12 bases fitting TRBD1. The CDR3 has 15 residues. The ends lost 6 bases at V and 4 bases at J; junction bases unmatched: 5. In germline, CDR1 is MNHEY, CDR2 SMNVEV (reference sequence). This CDR3 reads CASRSGTGGPDTQYF. The CDR3 nucleotides read TGTGCCAGCAGATCCGGGACAGGGGGCCCAGATACGCAGTATTTT.

This clonotype was counted ten times or more. This chain joins TRBV10-3 and TRBJ2-2, with 10 bases that match TRBD1. Trimming at V came to 7 bases and at J to 3 bases, leaving 8 bases not matched to a gene. Germline V lookup: CDR1 ENHRY, CDR2 SYGVKD. This CDR3 contains 16 residues. CDR3 bases: TGTGCCATCAATACGGGACAGGGGCTATACACCGGGGAGCTGTTTTTT. As protein: CAINTGQGLYTGELFF.

This clonotype was detected many times. CDR3 DNA sequence: TGCAGTGCTAGGGAAGCGGGAGGGTCTTACGAGCAGTACTTC. This codes for CSAREAGGSYEQYF. The chain carries TRBV20-1 and TRBJ2-7; 10 positions match TRBD2. Germline V gene sequence: CDR1 DFQATT, CDR2 SNEGSKA (reference sequence). V shed 3 bases and J 4 bases; nucleotides not matched to a gene: 6. The CDR3 is 14 amino acids.

This clonotype was picked up many times. V is TRBV20-1 and J is TRBJ1-5, with D uncertain. V lost 0 bases, J lost 3 bases, and 9 bases lay in between. This CDR3 is 14 amino acids long. Germline V gene lookup returns CDR1 DFQATT and CDR2 SNEGSKA (reference sequence). This CDR3 reads CSARDPSNNQPQHF. DNA of the CDR3: TGCAGTGCTAGAGACCCCAGCAACAATCAGCCCCAGCATTTT.

This chain uses TRBV12-3 or TRBV12-4 with TRBJ2-2; D remains unclear. Trimming took 5 bases from V and 5 from J, leaving 6 bases between them. The CDR3 extends over 12 amino acids. The CDR3 coding sequence is TGTGCCAGCAGTCCTTGGACCGGGGAGCTGTTTTTT. Protein product: CASSPWTGELFF.

The chain joins TRBV14 to TRBJ2-5; the match to TRBD2 covers 11 bases. Germline CDR1 is SGHDN and CDR2 is FVKESK. V dropped 8 bases and J dropped 1; count of bases not matched to a gene: 3. This CDR3 comprises 14 residues. The CDR3 DNA follows: TGTGCCAGCGGGGGACTAGCGGCCCAAGAGACCCAGTACTTC. Translated, it gives CASGGLAAQETQYF.

The chain combines TRBV5-1 with TRBJ2-5, with 10 bases matching TRBD1. Per germline, CDR1 SGHRS and CDR2 YFSETQ. The trim removed 4 bases at V and 5 bases at J, leaving 8 bases unmatched. CDR3 length: 15 amino acids. The CDR3 coding sequence is TGCGCCAGCAGCAATCGGGACAGGGGATCGGAGACCCAGTACTTC. It yields the protein CASSNRDRGSETQYF.

At least ten counts were recorded for this clonotype. The chain employs TRBV11-3 and TRBJ2-3, with unresolved D. This CDR3 contains 13 residues. Germline V gene sequence: CDR1 SGHNT, CDR2 YENEEA. V was trimmed by 1 base and J by 7 bases, leaving 9 bases between them. The CDR3 DNA follows: TGTGCCAGCAGCTTAGGCGGATGGAATACGCAGTATTTT. Translating it yields CASSLGGWNTQYF. Together with reference TRBV11-3 and TRBJ2-3, the CDR3 gives the full variable domain: EAGVVQSPRYKIIEKKQPVAFWCNPISGHNTLYWYLQNLGQGPELLIRYENEEAVDDSQLPKDRFSAERLKGVDSTLKIQPAELGDSAVYLCASSLGGWNTQYFGPGTRLTVL.

This clonotype was counted ten times or more. V usage is TRBV12-3 or TRBV12-4 and J usage is TRBJ1-5; D perhaps matches TRBD1 (5 bases). There are 15 residues in the CDR3. V was cut by 5 bases and J by 1 base, with 12 bases left in between. For the CDR3, the DNA is TGTGCCAGCAGTACTGGGACCGACAGCAATCAGCCCCAGCATTTT. Translating it yields CASSTGTDSNQPQHF.

In its sample, this clonotype was seen a few times. The chain employs TRBV6-1 and TRBJ1-2, with D maybe TRBD1 (6 bases). The CDR3 consists of 13 residues. V shed 4 bases and J shed 8 bases, with 14 bases lying between them. Germline values: CDR1 MNHNS, CDR2 SASEGT. As DNA, the CDR3 is TGTGCCAGCAGTGCCATGTTCACAGGGGGCTACACCTTC. Its protein is CASSAMFTGGYTF.

This clonotype was picked up many times. The chain joins TRBV15 to TRBJ2-7; 9 bases line up with TRBD1. The CDR3 is 15 residues long. CDR1 and CDR2 from the germline V gene are LNHNV and YYDKDF (reference sequence). The junction had 6 bases not matched to a gene; V was cut back by 3 bases and J by 3 bases. CDR3 loop: CATSRRDREYYEQYF. The CDR3 DNA follows: TGTGCCACCAGCAGGAGGGACAGGGAATACTACGAGCAGTACTTC.

This clonotype was counted many times. This chain connects TRBV9 to TRBJ2-1; TRBD1 aligns across 10 bases. V lost 3 bases, J lost 7 bases, and 7 bases stayed unmatched. CDR1 is SGDLS and CDR2 is YYNGEE in the germline V gene. The length of the CDR3 is 15 residues. CDR3 amino acids: CASSATGGGGNEQFF. The DNA of the CDR3 is TGTGCCAGCAGCGCGACAGGGGGCGGGGGGAATGAGCAGTTCTTC.

This clonotype was seen a few times. The chain employs TRBV3-1 and TRBJ1-6; 8 bases map to TRBD1. With V trimmed by 3 bases and J by 4 bases, 2 bases remained unmatched. Per germline, CDR1 LGHDT and CDR2 YNNKEL (reference sequence). CDR3 size: 15 residues. CDR3 residues: CASSHGTGYNSPLHF. The CDR3 region has the DNA TGTGCCAGCAGCCATGGGACAGGATATAATTCACCCCTCCACTTT.

In this sample, this clonotype turned up many times. The chain joins TRBV6-1 to TRBJ2-7; no reliable D call. V lost 6 bases to trimming and J lost 7 bases, with 10 bases between them. There are 11 residues in the CDR3. From germline, CDR1 is MNHNS and CDR2 SASEGT. The CDR3 nucleotides read TGTGCCAGCAGCCCATTGGGGGAGCAGTACTTC. Protein product: CASSPLGEQYF.

This clonotype was recorded at least ten times. V is TRBV7-9 and J is TRBJ2-7; 7 bases map to TRBD1. The length of the CDR3 is 15 residues. V was clipped by 10 bases and J by 0 bases; unmatched bases: 12. From germline, CDR1 is SEHNR and CDR2 FQNEAQ (reference sequence). This CDR3 reads CAIHLLGDSSYEQYF. The DNA for the CDR3 is TGTGCCATCCACTTACTAGGGGACAGCTCCTACGAGCAGTACTTC. Filled out from reference TRBV7-9 and TRBJ2-7, the complete variable domain reads DTGVSQNPRHKITKRGQNVTFRCDPISEHNRLYWYRQTLGQGPEFLTYFQNEAQLEKSRLLSDRFSAERPKGSFSTLEIQRTEQGDSAMYLCAIHLLGDSSYEQYFGPGTRLTVT.

CDR3 sequence: CASTDGANYGYTF. The CDR3 region has the DNA TGTGCCAGCACCGATGGAGCTAACTATGGCTACACCTTC. The chain joins TRBV6-1 to TRBJ1-2, with D unresolved. CDR1 is MNHNS and CDR2 is SASEGT in the germline V gene. Deletions cut 7 bases from V and 0 bases from J, with 9 bases between. This CDR3 region has 13 residues.

This clonotype was counted many times. CDR3 protein: CASNLDNYGYTF. CDR3 DNA: TGTGCCAGCAATTTGGACAACTATGGCTACACCTTC. The rearrangement links TRBV2 to TRBJ1-2; D is undetermined. Between the trimmed V and J ends, which lost 7 bases and 2 bases, there was a span of 8 bases. Germline V gives CDR1 SNHLY, CDR2 FYNNEI. The CDR3 totals 12 residues. The whole variable domain, remainder taken from reference TRBV2 and TRBJ1-2, is EPEVTQTPSHQVTQMGQEVILRCVPISNHLYFYWYRQILGQKVEFLVSFYNNEISEKSEIFDDQFSVERPDGSNFTLKIRSTKLEDSAMYFCASNLDNYGYTFGSGTRLTVV.

This clonotype was counted at least ten times. The genes are TRBV25-1 and TRBJ2-2; D remains unclear. Germline V CDR1 and CDR2: MGHDK, SYGVNS. The CDR3 totals 12 residues. V was shortened by 4 bases and J by 6 bases, with 6 bases between the two germline ends. The CDR3 nucleotides are TGTGCCAGCAGTGGTGCTCCCGGGGAGCTGTTTTTT. This codes for CASSGAPGELFF.

Only one count was recorded for this clonotype. A much larger clone lies one base from this, so it may be a read error. J is TRBJ1-5 and V is TRBV15; a weak D match, TRBD1 (5 bases). CDR1 is LNHNV, CDR2 YYDKDF, per germline (reference sequence). CDR3 length equals 16 residues. CDR3 nucleotides: TGTGCCACCAGCAGAGAATTGGGGGGAAACAATCAGTCCCAGCATTTT. It specifies CATSRELGGNNQSQHF.

This clonotype showed up many times. The gene calls are TRBV12-3 or TRBV12-4 and TRBJ2-5; 8 bases align to TRBD2. The CDR3 runs 15 residues. V shed 6 bases, J shed 2 bases, and the junction held 8 bases outside the gene matches. CDR3 region: CASRSSGELQETQYF. The CDR3 coding sequence is TGTGCCAGCAGGAGTAGCGGGGAACTGCAAGAGACCCAGTACTTC.

The rearrangement joins TRBV14 to TRBJ2-5; 9 bases align to TRBD1. The CDR3 totals 16 residues. Unmatched junction bases numbered 12, after V lost 5 bases and J lost 5 bases. Germline lookup yields CDR1 SGHDN and CDR2 FVKESK. Here the CDR3 reads CASSELLYRGHETQYF. The CDR3 DNA reads as TGTGCCAGCAGCGAACTGCTGTACAGGGGGCACGAGACCCAGTACTTC. The full variable domain, completed using reference TRBV14 and TRBJ2-5, is EAGVTQFPSHSVIEKGQTVTLRCDPISGHDNLYWYRRVMGKEIKFLLHFVKESKQDESGMPNNRFLAERTGGTYSTLKVQPAELEDSGVYFCASSELLYRGHETQYFGPGTRLLVL.

This clonotype was recorded at least ten times. One junction end disagrees with the germline gene, perhaps due to a read error. V usage is TRBV5-1 and J usage is TRBJ2-1; the D gene is possibly TRBD1 (5 bases). The length of the CDR3 is 12 residues. The V gene's germline CDR1 is SGHRS and CDR2 YFSETQ. CDR3 in amino acids: CASSSGYNEQFF. CDR3 nucleotides: TGTGCCAGCAGCTCAGGGTACAATGAGCAGTTCTTC.

CDR3 region: CASSVGDNTEAFF. Here the CDR3 DNA reads TGTGCCAGCAGCGTAGGGGACAACACTGAAGCTTTCTTT. This rearrangement joins TRBV9 to TRBJ1-1, with a tentative D call TRBD1 (5 bases). The CDR3 has 13 residues. Germline V gives CDR1 SGDLS, CDR2 YYNGEE. V lost 0 bases, J lost 2 bases, and 5 bases lay in between.

This clonotype was picked up a small number of times. The CDR3, as DNA: TGCGCCAGCAGCCAAGAAGCCGACATCTACGAGCAGTACTTC. This gives the protein CASSQEADIYEQYF. The chain carries TRBV4-1 and TRBJ2-7, with D uncertain. Trimming shortened V by 0 bases and J by 3 bases, and 9 bases separated the two germline ends. CDR1 MGHRA and CDR2 YSYEKL come from the germline V gene. The CDR3 length is 14 residues.

This clonotype showed up many times. The chain links TRBV2 to TRBJ2-3; TRBD2 agrees at 10 bases. With 6 bases clipped from V and 6 bases from J, the junction kept 12 bases outside the gene matches. The CDR3 spans 16 residues. The germline CDR1 and CDR2 sequences are SNHLY and FYNNEI. CDR3 sequence reads: CASSFPLAGSTDTQYF. DNA of the CDR3: TGTGCCAGCAGCTTTCCACTAGCGGGGTCTACCGATACGCAGTATTTT.